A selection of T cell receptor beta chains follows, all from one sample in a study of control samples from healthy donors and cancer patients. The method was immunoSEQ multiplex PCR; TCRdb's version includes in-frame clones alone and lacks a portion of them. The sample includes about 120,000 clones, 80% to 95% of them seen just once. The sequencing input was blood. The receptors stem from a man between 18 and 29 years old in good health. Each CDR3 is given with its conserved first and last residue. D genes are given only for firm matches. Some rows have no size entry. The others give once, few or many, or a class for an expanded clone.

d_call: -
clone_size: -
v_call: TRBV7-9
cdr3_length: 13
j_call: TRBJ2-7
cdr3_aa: CASSQWTDYEQYF
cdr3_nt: TGTGCCAGCAGCCAGTGGACAGACTACGAGCAGTACTTC

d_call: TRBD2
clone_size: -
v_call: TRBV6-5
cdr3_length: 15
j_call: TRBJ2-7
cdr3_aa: CASSARGDGGGEQYF
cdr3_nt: TGTGCCAGCAGCGCGCGGGGGGACGGGGGGGGCGAGCAGTACTTC

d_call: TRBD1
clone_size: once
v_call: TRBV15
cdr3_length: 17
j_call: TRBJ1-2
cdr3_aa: CATSRGRYRGENYGYTF
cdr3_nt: TGTGCCACCAGCAGAGGGCGATACAGGGGGGAGAACTATGGCTACACCTTC

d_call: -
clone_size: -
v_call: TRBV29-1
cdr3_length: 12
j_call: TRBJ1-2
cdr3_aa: CSVGWTNYGYTF
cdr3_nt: TGCAGCGTTGGCTGGACGAACTATGGCTACACCTTC

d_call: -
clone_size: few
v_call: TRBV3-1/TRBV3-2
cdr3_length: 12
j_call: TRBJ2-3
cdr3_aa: CASSPSTDTQYF
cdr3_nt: TGTGCCAGCAGCCCCAGCACAGATACGCAGTATTTT

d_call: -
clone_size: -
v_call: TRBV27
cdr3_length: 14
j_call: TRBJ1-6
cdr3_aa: CASSLPSPNSPLHF
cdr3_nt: TGTGCCAGCAGTTTACCCTCCCCGAATTCACCCCTCCACTTT

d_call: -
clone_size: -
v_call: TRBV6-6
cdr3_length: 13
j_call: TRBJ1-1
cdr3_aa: CASSSQGGTEAFF
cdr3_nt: TGTGCCAGCAGTTCACAGGGTGGCACTGAAGCTTTCTTT

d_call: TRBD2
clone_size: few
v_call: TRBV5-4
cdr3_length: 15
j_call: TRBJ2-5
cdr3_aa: CASSLGGSGGETQYF
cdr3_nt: TGTGCCAGCAGCTTGGGGGGGAGCGGGGGAGAGACCCAGTACTTC

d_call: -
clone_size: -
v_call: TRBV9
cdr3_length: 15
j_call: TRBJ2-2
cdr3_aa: CASSITGGGTGELFF
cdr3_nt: TGTGCCAGCAGCATCACAGGGGGAGGGACCGGGGAGCTGTTTTTT

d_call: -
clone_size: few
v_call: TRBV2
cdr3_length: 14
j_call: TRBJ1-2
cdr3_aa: CASSVRDPSYGYTF
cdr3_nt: TGTGCCAGCAGTGTACGGGACCCATCCTATGGCTACACCTTC

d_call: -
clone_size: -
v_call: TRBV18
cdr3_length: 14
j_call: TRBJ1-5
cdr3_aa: CASSPPSGSQPQHF
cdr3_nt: TGTGCCAGCTCACCACCGTCAGGATCTCAGCCCCAGCATTTT

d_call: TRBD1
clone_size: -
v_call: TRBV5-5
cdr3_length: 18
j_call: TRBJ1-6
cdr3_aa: CASSLAGGQGARGSPLHF
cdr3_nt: TGTGCCAGCAGCTTGGCCGGGGGACAGGGGGCGCGGGGCTCACCCCTCCACTTT

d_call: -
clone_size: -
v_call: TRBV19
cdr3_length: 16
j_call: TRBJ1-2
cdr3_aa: CASSILVPPSDYGYTF
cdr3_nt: TGTGCCAGTAGTATACTCGTCCCTCCCTCGGATTATGGCTACACCTTC

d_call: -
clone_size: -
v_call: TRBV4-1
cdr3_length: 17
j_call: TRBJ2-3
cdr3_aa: CASSRTAPGSGTDTQYF
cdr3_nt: TGCGCCAGCAGCCGAACCGCGCCAGGGTCGGGCACAGATACGCAGTATTTT

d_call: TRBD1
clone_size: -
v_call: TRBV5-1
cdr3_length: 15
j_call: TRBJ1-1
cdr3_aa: CASSWGPDRDTEAFF
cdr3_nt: TGCGCCAGCAGCTGGGGGCCGGACAGGGACACTGAAGCTTTCTTT

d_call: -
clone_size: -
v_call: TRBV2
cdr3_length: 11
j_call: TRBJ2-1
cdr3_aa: CASNRVDEQFF
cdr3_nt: TGTGCCAGCAACAGGGTCGATGAGCAGTTCTTC

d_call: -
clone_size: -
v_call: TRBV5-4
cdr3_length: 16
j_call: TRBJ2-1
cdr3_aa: CASSLRGDSSYNEQFF
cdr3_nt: TGTGCCAGCAGCTTGCGGGGGGACAGCTCCTACAATGAGCAGTTCTTC

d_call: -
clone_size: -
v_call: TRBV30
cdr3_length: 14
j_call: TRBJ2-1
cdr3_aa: CASTWRGYFNEQFF
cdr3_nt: TGTGCTTCCACTTGGAGGGGGTATTTTAATGAGCAGTTCTTC

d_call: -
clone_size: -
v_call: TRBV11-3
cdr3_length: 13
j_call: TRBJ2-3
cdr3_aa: CASSRGHADTQYF
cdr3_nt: TGTGCCAGCAGCAGGGGCCACGCAGATACGCAGTATTTT

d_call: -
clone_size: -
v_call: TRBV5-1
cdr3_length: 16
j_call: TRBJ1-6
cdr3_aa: CASSPDGALYNSPLHF
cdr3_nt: TGCGCCAGCAGCCCCGACGGGGCCCTCTATAATTCACCCCTCCACTTT

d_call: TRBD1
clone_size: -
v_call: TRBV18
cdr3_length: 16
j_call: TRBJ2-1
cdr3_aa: CASSPPVGQGSSEQFF
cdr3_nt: TGTGCCAGCTCACCACCGGTGGGACAGGGGTCATCTGAGCAGTTCTTC

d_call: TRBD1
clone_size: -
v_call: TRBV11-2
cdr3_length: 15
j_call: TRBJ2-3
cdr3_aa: CASSNWDRETDTQYF
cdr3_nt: TGTGCCAGCAGCAACTGGGACAGGGAAACAGATACGCAGTATTTT